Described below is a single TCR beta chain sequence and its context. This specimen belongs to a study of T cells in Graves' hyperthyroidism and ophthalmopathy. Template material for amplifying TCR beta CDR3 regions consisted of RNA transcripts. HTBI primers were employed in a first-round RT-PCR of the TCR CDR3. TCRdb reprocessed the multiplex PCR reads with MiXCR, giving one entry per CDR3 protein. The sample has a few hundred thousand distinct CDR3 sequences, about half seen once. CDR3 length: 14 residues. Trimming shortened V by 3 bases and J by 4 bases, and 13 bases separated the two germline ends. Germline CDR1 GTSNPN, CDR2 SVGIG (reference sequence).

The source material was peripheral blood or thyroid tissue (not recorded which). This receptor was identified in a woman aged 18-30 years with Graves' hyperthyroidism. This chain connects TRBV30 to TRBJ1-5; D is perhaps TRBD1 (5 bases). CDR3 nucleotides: TGTGCCTGGAGCGACATCGGGGGGAATCAGCCCCAGCATTTT. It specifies CAWSDIGGNQPQHF.